This entry describes one T cell receptor beta chain. The record originates from a study of blood T cell repertoires in COVID-19. Study background: COVID-19 samples, acute and convalescent, were from the United States, Italy and Spain. The analysed material was cDNA or gDNA that came from T cells, B-cell-depleted T cells, or PBMCs.

Data came from immunoSEQ multiplex PCR; TCRdb stores just in-frame clones and leaves some out. The sample carries around 200,000 clones, 80% to 90% recorded once. The CDR3 has 18 amino acids. The germline gives CDR1 MGHRA, CDR2 YSYEKL. The V segment lost 5 bases and the J segment 5 bases; nucleotides outside the gene matches: 12. This receptor was taken from a man aged 35 to 55 with active or convalescent COVID-19. The chain is built from TRBV4-1 and TRBJ2-3, with 14 bases fitting TRBD2. Sequenced material: peripheral blood. CDR3 bases: TGCGCCAGCAGCTCCCCCCGCGGACTAGCGGGAGGCGGAGATACGCAGTATTTT. This codes for CASSSPRGLAGGGDTQYF.